Shown below are 4 T cell receptor beta chains from a single sample sequenced in a study of cytomegalovirus exposure and HLA in healthy donors. The PCR had 60 Vbeta and 13 Jbeta primers. The protocol was immunoSEQ multiplex PCR, while the TCRdb copy is restricted to in-frame clones and leaves out a portion. The sample has 100,000 or so clones, approximately 88% seen once. The sample comprised PBMCs. These TCRs come from a man between 18 and 29 years old in good health and CMV-seronegative.

This clone appeared a few times. This chain links TRBV7-9 with TRBJ2-1; D may be TRBD2 (5 bases). This CDR3 has 15 amino acids. Trimming cost V 1 base and J 6 bases, with 13 bases left between them. CDR1 SEHNR and CDR2 FQNEAQ come from the germline V gene (reference sequence). The CDR3 DNA sequence: TGTGCCAGCAGCTTAGTTCTAGCCTTGGTCAATGAGCAGTTCTTC. Protein product: CASSLVLALVNEQFF.

V usage is TRBV11-2 and J usage is TRBJ1-2; unclear D gene. The germline CDR1 and CDR2 sequences are SGHAT and FQNNGV. This CDR3 is built from 13 residues. With 4 bases removed from V and 2 bases from J, the gap between germline ends came to 8 bases. The chain's CDR3 is CASSSGPNYGYTF. The CDR3 DNA reads TGTGCCAGCAGCTCTGGGCCCAACTATGGCTACACCTTC.

This chain links TRBV4-3 with TRBJ2-7; the D is unclear. Deletions cut 0 bases from V and 3 bases from J, with 9 bases between. The CDR3 length is 14 residues. Per the germline V gene, CDR1 is LGHNA and CDR2 is YSLEER. CDR3 region: CASSQDSSGYEQYF. The CDR3 region has the DNA TGCGCCAGCAGCCAAGACTCTTCAGGCTACGAGCAGTACTTC.

V is TRBV6-5 and J is TRBJ2-2; D may be TRBD2 (6 bases). Trimming took 6 bases from V and 2 from J, leaving 13 bases between them. Germline assignment: CDR1 MNHEY and CDR2 SVGAGI. The CDR3 is 15 residues long. The CDR3 loop is CASRPGLANTGELFF. In DNA, the CDR3 is TGTGCCAGCAGACCGGGACTGGCTAACACCGGGGAGCTGTTTTTT.